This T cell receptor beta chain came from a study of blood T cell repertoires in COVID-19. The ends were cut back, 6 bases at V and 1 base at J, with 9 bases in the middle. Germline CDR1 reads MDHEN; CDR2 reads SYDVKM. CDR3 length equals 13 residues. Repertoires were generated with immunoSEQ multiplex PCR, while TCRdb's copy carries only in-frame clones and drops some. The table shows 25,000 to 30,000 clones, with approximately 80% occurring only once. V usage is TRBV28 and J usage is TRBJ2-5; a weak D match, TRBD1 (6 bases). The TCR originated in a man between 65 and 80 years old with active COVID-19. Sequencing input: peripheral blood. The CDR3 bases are TGTGCCAGCAGGGGGGACATCCAAGAGACCCAGTACTTC. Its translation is CASRGDIQETQYF.